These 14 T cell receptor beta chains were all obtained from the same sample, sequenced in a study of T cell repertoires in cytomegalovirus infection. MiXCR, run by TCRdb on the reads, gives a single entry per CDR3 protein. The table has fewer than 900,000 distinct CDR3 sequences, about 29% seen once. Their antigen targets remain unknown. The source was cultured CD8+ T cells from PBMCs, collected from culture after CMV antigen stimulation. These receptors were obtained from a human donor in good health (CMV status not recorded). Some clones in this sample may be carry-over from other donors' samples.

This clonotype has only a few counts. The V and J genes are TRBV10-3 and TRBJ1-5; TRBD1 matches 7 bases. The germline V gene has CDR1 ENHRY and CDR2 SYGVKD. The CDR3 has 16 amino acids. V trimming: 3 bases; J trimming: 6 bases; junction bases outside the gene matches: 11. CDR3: CAISDSTGTEGQPQHF. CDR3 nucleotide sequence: TGTGCCATCAGTGACTCTACCGGGACAGAGGGTCAGCCCCAGCATTTT.

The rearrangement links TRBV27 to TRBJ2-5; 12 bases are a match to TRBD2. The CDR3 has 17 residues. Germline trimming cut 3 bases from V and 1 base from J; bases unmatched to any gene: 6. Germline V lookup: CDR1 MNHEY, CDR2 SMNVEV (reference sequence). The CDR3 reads CASSLGGTSGPQETQYF. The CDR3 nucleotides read TGTGCCAGCAGTTTGGGCGGGACTAGCGGGCCCCAAGAGACCCAGTACTTC.

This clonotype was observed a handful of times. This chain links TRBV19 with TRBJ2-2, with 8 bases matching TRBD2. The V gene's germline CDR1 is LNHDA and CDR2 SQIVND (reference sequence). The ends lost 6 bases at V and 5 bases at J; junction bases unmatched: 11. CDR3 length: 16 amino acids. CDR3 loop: CASRVYGGDVTGELFF. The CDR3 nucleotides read TGTGCCAGTAGAGTATACGGGGGGGATGTAACCGGGGAGCTGTTTTTT.

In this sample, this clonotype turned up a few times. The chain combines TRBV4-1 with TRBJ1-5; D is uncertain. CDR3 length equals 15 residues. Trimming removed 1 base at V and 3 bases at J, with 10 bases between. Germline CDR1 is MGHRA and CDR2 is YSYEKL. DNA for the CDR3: TGCGCCAGCAGCCAAGGGGAGGCAAACAATCAGCCCCAGCATTTT. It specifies CASSQGEANNQPQHF.

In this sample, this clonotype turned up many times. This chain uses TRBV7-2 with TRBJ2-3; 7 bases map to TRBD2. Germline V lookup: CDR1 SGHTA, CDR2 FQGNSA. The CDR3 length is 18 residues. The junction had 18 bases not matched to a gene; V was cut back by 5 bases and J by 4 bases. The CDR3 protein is CASSHSSRLERGADTQYF. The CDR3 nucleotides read TGTGCCAGCAGCCATAGTTCCAGATTGGAGCGGGGAGCAGATACGCAGTATTTT.

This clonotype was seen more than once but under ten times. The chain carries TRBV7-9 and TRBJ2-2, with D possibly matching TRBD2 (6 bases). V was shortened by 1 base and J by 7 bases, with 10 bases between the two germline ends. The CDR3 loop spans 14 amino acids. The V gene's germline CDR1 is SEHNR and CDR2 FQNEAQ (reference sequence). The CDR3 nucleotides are TGTGCCAGCAGCTTAGTCGGGGGATTCGGGGAGCTGTTTTTT. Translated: CASSLVGGFGELFF.

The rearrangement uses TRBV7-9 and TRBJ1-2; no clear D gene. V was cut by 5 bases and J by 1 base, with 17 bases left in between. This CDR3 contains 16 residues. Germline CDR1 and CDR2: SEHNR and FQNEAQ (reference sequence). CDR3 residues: CASSPSPRTGNYGYTF. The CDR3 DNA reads TGTGCCAGCAGCCCCAGCCCTCGGACGGGTAACTATGGCTACACCTTC. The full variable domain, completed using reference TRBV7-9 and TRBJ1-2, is DTGVSQNPRHKITKRGQNVTFRCDPISEHNRLYWYRQTLGQGPEFLTYFQNEAQLEKSRLLSDRFSAERPKGSFSTLEIQRTEQGDSAMYLCASSPSPRTGNYGYTFGSGTRLTVV.

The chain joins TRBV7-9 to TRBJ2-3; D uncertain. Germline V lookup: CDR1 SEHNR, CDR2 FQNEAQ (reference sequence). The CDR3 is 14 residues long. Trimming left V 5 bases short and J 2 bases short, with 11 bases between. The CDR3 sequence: CASSEPTDTDTQYF. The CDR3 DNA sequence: TGTGCCAGCAGCGAACCAACTGACACAGATACGCAGTATTTT. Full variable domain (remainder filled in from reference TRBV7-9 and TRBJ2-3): DTGVSQNPRHKITKRGQNVTFRCDPISEHNRLYWYRQTLGQGPEFLTYFQNEAQLEKSRLLSDRFSAERPKGSFSTLEIQRTEQGDSAMYLCASSEPTDTDTQYFGPGTRLTVL.

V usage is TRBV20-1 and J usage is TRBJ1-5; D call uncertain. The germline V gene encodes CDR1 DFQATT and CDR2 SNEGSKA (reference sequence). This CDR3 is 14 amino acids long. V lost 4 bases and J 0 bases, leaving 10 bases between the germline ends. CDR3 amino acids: CSATKPFSNQPQHF. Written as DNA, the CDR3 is TGCAGTGCTACCAAACCATTTAGCAATCAGCCCCAGCATTTT.

The CDR3 DNA reads TGTGCCAGCAGCCCGATTAGACCGAACCCCACCATATATTTT. This translates into CASSPIRPNPTIYF. The rearrangement uses TRBV7-9 and TRBJ1-3, with no clear D. This CDR3 contains 14 residues. The V end was cut by 5 bases, the J end by 9 bases, with 17 bases between. In germline, CDR1 is SEHNR, CDR2 FQNEAQ (reference sequence).

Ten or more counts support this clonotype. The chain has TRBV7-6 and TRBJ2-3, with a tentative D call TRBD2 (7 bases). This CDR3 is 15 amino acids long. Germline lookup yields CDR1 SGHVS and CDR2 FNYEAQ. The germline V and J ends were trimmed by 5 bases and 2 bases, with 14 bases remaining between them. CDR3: CASSPRAGATDTQYF. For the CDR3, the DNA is TGTGCCAGCAGCCCTCGGGCGGGGGCCACAGATACGCAGTATTTT.

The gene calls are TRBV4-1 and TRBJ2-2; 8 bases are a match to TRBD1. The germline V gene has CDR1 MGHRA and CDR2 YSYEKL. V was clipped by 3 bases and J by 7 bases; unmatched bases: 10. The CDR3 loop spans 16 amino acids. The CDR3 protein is CASSHPGTGEVGELFF. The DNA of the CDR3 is TGCGCCAGCAGCCATCCCGGGACAGGCGAGGTCGGGGAGCTGTTTTTT.

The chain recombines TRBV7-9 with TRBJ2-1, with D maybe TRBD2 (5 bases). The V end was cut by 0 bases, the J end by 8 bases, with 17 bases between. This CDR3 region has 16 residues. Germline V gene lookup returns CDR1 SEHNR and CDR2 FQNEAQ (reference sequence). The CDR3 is CASSLARAQPGDEQFF. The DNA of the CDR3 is TGTGCCAGCAGCTTAGCGCGTGCACAGCCCGGGGATGAGCAGTTCTTC.

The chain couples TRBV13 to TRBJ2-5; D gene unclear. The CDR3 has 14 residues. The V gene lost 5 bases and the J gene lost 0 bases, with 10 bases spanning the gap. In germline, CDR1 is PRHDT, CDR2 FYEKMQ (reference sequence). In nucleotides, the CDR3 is TGTGCCAGCAGCCCGCCATCAGACCAAGAGACCCAGTACTTC. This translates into CASSPPSDQETQYF. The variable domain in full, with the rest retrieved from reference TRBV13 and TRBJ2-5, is AAGVIQSPRHLIKEKRETATLKCYPIPRHDTVYWYQQGPGQDPQFLISFYEKMQSDKGSIPDRFSAQQFSDYHSELNMSSLELGDSALYFCASSPPSDQETQYFGPGTRLLVL.